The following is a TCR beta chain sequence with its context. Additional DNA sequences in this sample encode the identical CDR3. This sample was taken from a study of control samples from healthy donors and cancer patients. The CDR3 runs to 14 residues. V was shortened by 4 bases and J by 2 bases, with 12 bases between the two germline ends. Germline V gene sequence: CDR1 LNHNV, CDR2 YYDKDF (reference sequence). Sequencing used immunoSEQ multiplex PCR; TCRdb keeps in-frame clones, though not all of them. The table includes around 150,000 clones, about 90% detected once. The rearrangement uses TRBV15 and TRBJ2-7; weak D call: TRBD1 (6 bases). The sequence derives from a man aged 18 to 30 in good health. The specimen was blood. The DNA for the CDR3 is TGTGCCACCAGCAAAGGACAGTTACCCTACGAGCAGTACTTC. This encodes CATSKGQLPYEQYF.